This T cell receptor beta chain was documented in a study of cytomegalovirus exposure and HLA in healthy donors. Study results and limitations: Confirmation was obtained in vitro that three CMV-associated chains are specific for CMV antigens. HLA restriction was apparent for most CMV-associated TCR beta chains in a later analysis.

13 Jbeta primers and 60 Vbeta primers were used for the PCR. Measured with immunoSEQ multiplex PCR; TCRdb has only the in-frame clones, and not every one. The sample records 180,000 or so clones, roughly 75% being singletons. A note on this clone: Its antigen remains unidentified.

The V segment lost 4 bases and the J segment 0 bases; nucleotides outside the gene matches: 3. The CDR3 totals 15 residues. CDR1 and CDR2 (germline): MNHEY, SVGAGI. This sequence originates from a woman aged 25 to 39 in good health and CMV-seronegative. The rearrangement links TRBV6-5 to TRBJ2-7, with TRBD2 matching over 10 bases. The sequencing input was PBMCs. The CDR3 bases are TGTGCCAGCAGTTCCTGGACTAGCGGCTCCTACGAGCAGTACTTC. Protein: CASSSWTSGSYEQYF.